The 31 T cell receptor beta chains below come from one sample, sequenced in a study of preoperative IRX-2 immunotherapy in early breast cancer. Data came from immunoSEQ multiplex PCR; TCRdb stores just in-frame clones and leaves some out. This sample yields some 99,000 clones, of which 86% are seen a single time; approximately 2% belongs to the top ten. The treatment: preoperative locoregional IRX-2 cytokine immunotherapy. The source was tumor tissue, collected after IRX-2 immunotherapy. The receptor set was obtained from a human donor with breast cancer.

The rearrangement uses TRBV19 and TRBJ2-3, with 9 bases lining up with TRBD1. CDR3 length: 15 amino acids. Per the germline V gene, CDR1 is LNHDA and CDR2 is SQIVND (reference sequence). V was clipped by 2 bases and J by 1 base; unmatched bases: 1. CDR3: CASSIWDRGTDTQYF. CDR3 nucleotides: TGTGCCAGTAGTATATGGGACAGGGGCACAGATACGCAGTATTTT.

V and J are TRBV18 and TRBJ2-1; TRBD2 agrees at 9 bases. With 8 bases clipped from V and 0 bases from J, the junction kept 14 bases outside the gene matches. The CDR3 is 18 amino acids. Per the germline V gene, CDR1 is KGHSH and CDR2 is LQKENI. CDR3 residues: CASHRTGLALGSYNEQFF. In nucleotides, the CDR3 is TGTGCCAGCCACCGCACCGGACTAGCGCTGGGCTCCTACAATGAGCAGTTCTTC.

The chain links TRBV6-8 to TRBJ2-5; 10 nucleotides match TRBD2. V was pared by 6 bases and J by 5 bases, with 6 bases of the junction left unmatched. This CDR3 has 14 residues. Germline V CDR1 and CDR2: MNHGY, SAAAGT. The CDR3 coding sequence is TGTGCCAGCAGGGGACTAGCGCTCGGGGAGACCCAGTACTTC. Its translation: CASRGLALGETQYF.

The chain employs TRBV7-4 and TRBJ2-1, with 7 positions matching TRBD2. V shed 3 bases, J shed 9 bases, and the junction held 5 bases outside the gene matches. CDR3 size: 13 residues. In germline, CDR1 is SGHVT, CDR2 SQSDAQ. CDR3 residues: CASSFTSEGEQFF. DNA for the CDR3: TGTGCCAGCAGCTTTACTAGCGAGGGTGAGCAGTTCTTC.

This clone was seen only once. The chain uses TRBV5-1 and TRBJ2-5; 12 bases are shared with TRBD2. Trimming at V came to 7 bases and at J to 5 bases, leaving 6 bases not matched to a gene. The CDR3 has 14 residues. The V gene's germline CDR1 is SGHRS and CDR2 YFSETQ. The CDR3 sequence is CASRLAGELETQYF. CDR3 sequence (DNA): TGCGCCAGCCGACTAGCGGGAGAGTTGGAGACCCAGTACTTC.

This sequence joins TRBV10-3 and TRBJ2-6; D remains ambiguous. Germline CDR1 and CDR2: ENHRY and SYGVKD. Trimming took off 0 bases at V and 0 bases at J, with 3 bases between the two ends. This CDR3 spans 15 amino acids. The CDR3 bases are TGTGCCATCAGTGAGTCTGACTCTGGGGCCAACGTCCTGACTTTC. It codes for CAISESDSGANVLTF.

The V call is TRBV5-1, the J call TRBJ2-1; the match to TRBD2 covers 14 bases. Germline trimming cut 0 bases from V and 15 bases from J; bases unmatched to any gene: 11. Germline V gene sequence: CDR1 SGHRS, CDR2 YFSETQ. The CDR3 contains 16 residues. Here the CDR3 DNA reads TGCGCCAGCAGCTTGGGAGGACTAGCGGGGGGATCCCGTTGGTTCTTC. Translation: CASSLGGLAGGSRWFF.

The CDR3 protein is CAIYPLMGSNQPQHF. In DNA form, the CDR3 reads TGCGCCATCTACCCCCTTATGGGGAGCAATCAGCCCCAGCATTTT. The genes are TRBV5-1 and TRBJ1-5; no clear D gene. In germline, CDR1 is SGHRS, CDR2 YFSETQ. This CDR3 contains 15 residues. V was clipped by 9 bases and J by 1 base, with 17 bases between them.

On this clone: The junction differs from germline at one of its ends, possibly a read error. The genes are TRBV5-1 and TRBJ1-1; possibly TRBD1 for D (5 bases). Germline-derived CDR1 and CDR2 are SGHRS and YFSETQ. This CDR3 has 15 residues. This CDR3 is CVSSSGTGLNTEAFF. CDR3 bases: TGCGTCAGCAGCTCGGGGACGGGATTAAACACTGAAGCTTTCTTT.

This chain links TRBV30 with TRBJ1-5; D remains ambiguous. V lost 3 bases to trimming and J lost 6 bases, with 12 bases between them. The CDR3 sequence is 13 residues long. CDR1 and CDR2 (germline): GTSNPN, SVGIG (reference sequence). The CDR3 DNA sequence: TGTGCCTGGAGACGGGCATCTAGTCAGCCCCAGCATTTT. Amino acids: CAWRRASSQPQHF.

The chain links TRBV5-1 to TRBJ2-3; no clear D. V was clipped by 3 bases and J by 2 bases, with 13 bases between them. The germline V gene encodes CDR1 SGHRS and CDR2 YFSETQ. The CDR3 length is 15 residues. The CDR3 loop reads CASSSTGVHTDTQYF. CDR3 sequence (DNA): TGCGCCAGCAGCTCGACTGGGGTTCACACAGATACGCAGTATTTT. Looking up the rest from reference TRBV5-1 and TRBJ2-3 gives the full variable domain: KAGVTQTPRYLIKTRGQQVTLSCSPISGHRSVSWYQQTPGQGLQFLFEYFSETQRNKGNFPGRFSGRQFSNSRSEMNVSTLELGDSALYLCASSSTGVHTDTQYFGPGTRLTVL.

The chain uses TRBV30 and TRBJ2-3; 9 bases agree with TRBD1. Unmatched junction bases numbered 8, after V lost 8 bases and J lost 2 bases. The CDR3 is 14 amino acids. Germline lookup yields CDR1 GTSNPN and CDR2 SVGIG (reference sequence). This chain's CDR3 is CARAGQGFTDTQYF. CDR3 DNA sequence: TGTGCCCGGGCCGGACAGGGGTTCACAGATACGCAGTATTTT. Supplemented by reference TRBV30 and TRBJ2-3, the full variable domain reads SQTIHQWPATLVQPVGSPLSLECTVEGTSNPNLYWYRQAAGRGLQLLFYSVGIGQISSEVPQNLSASRPQDRQFILSSKKLLLSDSGFYLCARAGQGFTDTQYFGPGTRLTVL.

The chain employs TRBV5-1 and TRBJ1-2; D remains unclear. Germline V gives CDR1 SGHRS, CDR2 YFSETQ. The CDR3 is made up of 15 amino acids. Trimming shortened V by 3 bases and J by 0 bases, and 12 bases separated the two germline ends. The CDR3 is CASSSGSTANYGYTF. CDR3 in DNA: TGCGCCAGCAGCTCGGGATCAACTGCTAACTATGGCTACACCTTC.

The chain joins TRBV14 to TRBJ1-2; D is unresolved. Germline values: CDR1 SGHDN, CDR2 FVKESK. CDR3 length: 14 amino acids. Between the trimmed V and J ends, which lost 3 bases and 3 bases, there was a span of 11 bases. The CDR3 DNA follows: TGTGCCAGCAGCCAGGATGAAGAGGACTATGGCTACACCTTC. Translating it yields CASSQDEEDYGYTF.

J is TRBJ2-7 and V is TRBV28; 7 bases are shared with TRBD2. Germline V gene lookup returns CDR1 MDHEN and CDR2 SYDVKM. The CDR3 runs to 15 residues. V lost 3 bases and J lost 1; bases outside the gene matches: 6. DNA of the CDR3: TGTGCCAGCAGTTTCTACAGCGGGACTTCCTACGAGCAGTACTTC. Translation: CASSFYSGTSYEQYF.

Comments on this clone: One end of the junction is discordant with germline, which a read error may explain. J is TRBJ1-2 and V is TRBV29-1; tentatively, D is TRBD1 (5 bases). The CDR3 is 12 residues long. Germline CDR1 and CDR2: SQVTM and ANQGSEA. CDR3 DNA sequence: TGCAGCGTCGAAGGGGCGGACTATGGCTACACCTTC. This gives the protein CSVEGADYGYTF.

The chain employs TRBV6-8 and TRBJ1-5; 7 bases line up with TRBD1. The ends lost 10 bases at V and 5 bases at J; junction bases unmatched: 14. The CDR3 extends over 15 amino acids. Germline V gene lookup returns CDR1 MNHGY and CDR2 SAAAGT. CDR3 sequence reads: CATGRVQGPDQPQHF. In DNA form, the CDR3 reads TGTGCCACCGGGAGAGTACAGGGGCCAGATCAGCCCCAGCATTTT.

This clone was seen a single time. The chain couples TRBV6-8 to TRBJ1-3; D unresolved. CDR3 length: 15 residues. Trimming left V 7 bases short and J 4 bases short, with 17 bases between. CDR1 MNHGY and CDR2 SAAAGT come from the germline V gene. In DNA form, the CDR3 reads TGTGCCAGCACCAACGGGCGGGGAGCAGGAAACACCATATATTTT. It codes for CASTNGRGAGNTIYF.

The gene calls are TRBV23-1 and TRBJ1-2; D uncertain. TRBV23-1 is an ORF, with its function uncertain. The CDR3 covers 15 residues. The V and J ends lost 6 bases and 3 bases respectively, with 17 bases between them. The DNA of the CDR3 is TGCGCCAGCAGCCAAGATCCCCAGAGTTACTATGGCTACACCTTC. Protein sequence: CASSQDPQSYYGYTF.

This clone appeared once. This chain links TRBV7-7 with TRBJ1-2, with TRBD1 matching over 7 bases. From germline, CDR1 is SSHAT and CDR2 FNYEAQ (reference sequence). V dropped 3 bases and J dropped 0; count of bases not matched to a gene: 4. This CDR3 has 15 amino acids. CDR3 nucleotide sequence: TGTGCCAGCAGCTTTCCCGGGACAGCTAACTATGGCTACACCTTC. Translated: CASSFPGTANYGYTF.

V and J are TRBV14 and TRBJ1-2; the D gene is possibly TRBD1 (6 bases). Germline V gene sequence: CDR1 SGHDN, CDR2 FVKESK. Trimming took off 3 bases at V and 7 bases at J, with 6 bases between the two ends. The CDR3 runs to 11 residues. The CDR3 DNA reads as TGTGCCAGCAGCCAGGGGGCTGGCTACACCTTC. As protein: CASSQGAGYTF.

This sequence joins TRBV5-1 and TRBJ1-4, with D tentatively TRBD1 (5 bases). Deletions cut 4 bases from V and 6 bases from J, with 16 bases between. Looked up from germline, CDR1 is SGHRS and CDR2 is YFSETQ. The CDR3 spans 15 residues. CDR3 nucleotides: TGCGCCAGCAGCCCGACAGCTACCAAGTATGAAAAACTGTTTTTT. It is translated as CASSPTATKYEKLFF.

The rearrangement links TRBV7-4 to TRBJ1-1; D call uncertain. The CDR3 sequence is 15 residues long. The germline V gene has CDR1 SGHVT and CDR2 SQSDAQ. Trimming removed 9 bases from V and 7 bases from J, with 24 bases in between. This CDR3 reads CASGLRGFRDNEAFF. DNA of the CDR3: TGTGCCAGTGGGTTGAGAGGGTTTAGGGATAATGAAGCTTTCTTT.

V is TRBV30 and J is TRBJ1-1; D ambiguous. Germline V CDR1 and CDR2: GTSNPN, SVGIG (reference sequence). V gave up 0 bases and J gave up 3 bases, with 11 bases separating them. CDR3 size: 14 residues. CDR3: CAWSVTVIHTEAFF. Written as DNA, the CDR3 is TGTGCCTGGAGTGTAACAGTAATCCACACTGAAGCTTTCTTT.

The rearrangement links TRBV18 to TRBJ2-7; 8 bases are a match to TRBD2. Germline-derived CDR1 and CDR2 are KGHSH and LQKENI. The ends lost 5 bases at V and 2 bases at J; junction bases unmatched: 17. CDR3 length: 18 residues. CDR3 protein: CASSSKAGVGSITYEQYF. Here the CDR3 DNA reads TGTGCCAGCTCATCAAAAGCGGGAGTGGGCTCAATAACCTACGAGCAGTACTTC.

Note on this clone: The sample carries other DNA sequences with the same CDR3. This rearrangement joins TRBV5-1 to TRBJ1-3; perhaps TRBD1 as D (6 bases). The CDR3 extends over 15 amino acids. CDR1 and CDR2 from the germline V gene are SGHRS and YFSETQ. The germline V and J ends were trimmed by 3 bases and 0 bases, with 10 bases remaining between them. The CDR3 nucleotides are TGCGCCAGCAGCTCGGACAGCTTCTCTGGAAACACCATATATTTT. Protein: CASSSDSFSGNTIYF. The full variable domain, with the rest looked up from reference TRBV5-1 and TRBJ1-3, is KAGVTQTPRYLIKTRGQQVTLSCSPISGHRSVSWYQQTPGQGLQFLFEYFSETQRNKGNFPGRFSGRQFSNSRSEMNVSTLELGDSALYLCASSSDSFSGNTIYFGEGSWLTVV.

The V and J genes are TRBV14 and TRBJ2-1; D not certain. Deletions cut 1 base from V and 8 bases from J, with 9 bases between. Germline lookup yields CDR1 SGHDN and CDR2 FVKESK. This CDR3 region has 13 residues. Here the CDR3 reads CASSQVAHHEQFF. DNA for the CDR3: TGTGCCAGCAGCCAAGTAGCACACCATGAGCAGTTCTTC.

The CDR3 sequence: CASNRGHTTNEKLFF. The CDR3 coding sequence is TGTGCCAGCAACAGGGGGCACACAACTAATGAAAAACTGTTTTTT. The gene calls are TRBV2 and TRBJ1-4, with 9 bases aligning to TRBD1. V gave up 7 bases and J gave up 0 bases; unmatched junction bases: 3. Germline V CDR1 and CDR2: SNHLY, FYNNEI. The CDR3 totals 15 residues.

The chain is built from TRBV7-8 and TRBJ1-1, with TRBD1 as a possible D gene (5 bases). CDR3 length equals 14 residues. Germline-derived CDR1 and CDR2 are SGHVS and FQNEAQ. Trimming cost V 6 bases and J 0 bases, with 11 bases left between them. CDR3 bases: TGTGCCAGCAGGGTAGACAGCTTGAACACTGAAGCTTTCTTT. This gives the protein CASRVDSLNTEAFF.

The rearrangement joins TRBV7-5 to TRBJ2-3; the table's D call of TRBD1 was not tested on the DNA. TRBV7-5 is marked as a pseudogene. The CDR3 consists of 16 residues. CDR3 sequence reads: CASSFWQGARTDTQYF. CDR3 DNA: TGTGCCAGCAGCTTCTGGCAGGGGGCTCGCACAGATACGCAGTATTTT.

The rearrangement links TRBV6-8 to TRBJ1-6; 10 bases map to TRBD1. The CDR3 is made up of 14 amino acids. V was pared by 6 bases and J by 9 bases, with 5 bases of the junction left unmatched. The germline V gene encodes CDR1 MNHGY and CDR2 SAAAGT. The CDR3 here is CASRLGQGVSPLHF. For the CDR3, the DNA is TGTGCCAGCAGACTCGGACAGGGGGTTTCACCCCTCCACTTT.